This passage covers 15 T cell receptor beta chains from one sample sequenced in a study of Ad26.COV2.S vaccination and SARS-CoV-2 variants. Here immunoSEQ multiplex PCR was the method, and the copy in TCRdb shows in-frame clones only, minus some. Of about 320,000 clones detected, about 86% appear once; the ten largest clones hold more than 1.5%. Documented treatment: about 20 received Ad26.COV2.S at low or high dose, single or two shots; about 5 received placebo; per-sample allocation not given. The study sampled participants on day 63 after the first vaccine or placebo injection. Sequenced here: peripheral blood, sampled in a trial of Ad26.COV2.S vaccine versus placebo. The source of these receptors is a person aged 18-60 years who received the Ad26.COV2.S COVID-19 vaccine or a placebo.

The rearrangement uses TRBV11-1 and TRBJ2-5; 10 nucleotides match TRBD2. The CDR3 spans 14 residues. Looked up from germline, CDR1 is SGHAT and CDR2 is FQDESV (reference sequence). Trimming removed 1 base from V and 5 bases from J; junction bases left unmatched: 1. As DNA, the CDR3 is TGTGCCAGCAGCTTAGAGACTAGCGGGGAGACCCAGTACTTC. The encoded protein is CASSLETSGETQYF.

The V and J genes are TRBV5-1 and TRBJ2-5; D is unresolved. Between the trimmed V and J ends, which lost 0 bases and 5 bases, there was a span of 8 bases. The CDR3 loop spans 13 amino acids. The germline V gene has CDR1 SGHRS and CDR2 YFSETQ. CDR3 in DNA: TGCGCCAGCAGCTTGGAGGGTAGCGAGACCCAGTACTTC. This translates into CASSLEGSETQYF.

CDR3 bases: TGTGCCAGTAGTATTAGGACTAGCGGGGGTGATGAGCAGTTCTTC. It encodes CASSIRTSGGDEQFF. The chain uses TRBV19 and TRBJ2-1; TRBD2 aligns across 13 bases. The CDR3 runs to 15 residues. Germline trimming cut 3 bases from V and 8 bases from J; bases unmatched to any gene: 4. Per germline, CDR1 LNHDA and CDR2 SQIVND (reference sequence).

The rearrangement joins TRBV29-1 to TRBJ2-5, with D uncertain. From germline, CDR1 is SQVTM and CDR2 ANQGSEA. The CDR3 sequence is 12 residues long. The V and J ends lost 7 bases and 1 base respectively, with 10 bases between them. The CDR3 region has the DNA TGCAGCGCCCAAAAGGGCCAAGAGACCCAGTACTTC. Its translation: CSAQKGQETQYF.

The rearrangement uses TRBV5-1 and TRBJ2-2; D gene ambiguous. The CDR3 contains 15 residues. Germline CDR1 is SGHRS and CDR2 is YFSETQ. V was shortened by 0 bases and J by 7 bases, with 13 bases between the two germline ends. This CDR3 is CASSLGTRGFGELFF. The CDR3 DNA is TGCGCCAGCAGCTTGGGCACACGTGGTTTCGGGGAGCTGTTTTTT. The full variable domain, with the rest looked up from reference TRBV5-1 and TRBJ2-2, is KAGVTQTPRYLIKTRGQQVTLSCSPISGHRSVSWYQQTPGQGLQFLFEYFSETQRNKGNFPGRFSGRQFSNSRSEMNVSTLELGDSALYLCASSLGTRGFGELFFGEGSRLTVL.

The chain is built from TRBV7-2 and TRBJ1-6, with 8 bases that match TRBD1. V shed 2 bases, J shed 9 bases, and the junction held 6 bases outside the gene matches. The CDR3 consists of 15 residues. The V gene's germline CDR1 is SGHTA and CDR2 FQGNSA. The CDR3 loop reads CASSLRQGTRSPLHF. DNA for the CDR3: TGTGCCAGCAGCTTAAGACAGGGGACGCGTTCACCCCTCCACTTT.

The sample holds a few counts of this clone. The rearrangement uses TRBV30 and TRBJ1-1, with unresolved D. Germline CDR1 is GTSNPN and CDR2 is SVGIG (reference sequence). V gave up 2 bases and J gave up 5 bases, with 12 bases separating them. The CDR3 runs 13 residues. DNA for the CDR3: TGTGCCTGGAGTCCGGGTCATGGGACTGAAGCTTTCTTT. Protein product: CAWSPGHGTEAFF. The variable domain in full, with the rest retrieved from reference TRBV30 and TRBJ1-1, is SQTIHQWPATLVQPVGSPLSLECTVEGTSNPNLYWYRQAAGRGLQLLFYSVGIGQISSEVPQNLSASRPQDRQFILSSKKLLLSDSGFYLCAWSPGHGTEAFFGQGTRLTVV.

The gene calls are TRBV4-3 and TRBJ2-1, with 7 bases that match TRBD2. The ends lost 3 bases at V and 3 bases at J; junction bases unmatched: 5. Per germline, CDR1 LGHNA and CDR2 YSLEER. The CDR3 consists of 15 residues. This CDR3 is CASSHLGGGYNEQFF. CDR3 bases: TGCGCCAGCAGCCACCTGGGGGGGGGCTACAATGAGCAGTTCTTC.

In this sample, this clone turned up once. This chain connects TRBV6-5 to TRBJ2-1, with 7 bases fitting TRBD2. V lost 2 bases and J lost 10; bases outside the gene matches: 11. The CDR3 extends over 15 amino acids. Germline assignment: CDR1 MNHEY and CDR2 SVGAGI. In DNA form, the CDR3 reads TGTGCCAGCAGTTACCAGACGGTAGCGGGCTCCGAGCAGTTCTTC. Amino acid sequence: CASSYQTVAGSEQFF.

The rearrangement uses TRBV18 and TRBJ2-3; 14 positions agree with TRBD2. Germline CDR1 reads KGHSH; CDR2 reads LQKENI. Trimming cost V 5 bases and J 5 bases; bases outside gene matches: 6. The CDR3 contains 16 residues. CDR3 bases: TGTGCCAGCTCATCCCCCGGACTAGCGGGGGGAGATACGCAGTATTTT. This encodes CASSSPGLAGGDTQYF.

The rearrangement links TRBV7-8 to TRBJ1-1; D unclear. CDR1 is SGHVS and CDR2 is FQNEAQ in the germline V gene. The CDR3 has 13 residues. V was pared by 3 bases and J by 10 bases, with 15 bases between. In DNA form, the CDR3 reads TGTGCCAGCAGCTTGCTACTAGGGCGGGCAGCTTTCTTT. Its protein product is CASSLLLGRAAFF.

The J gene is TRBJ2-3, the V gene TRBV7-6; D assignment may be TRBD1 or TRBD2 (5 bases each). Trimming shortened V by 2 bases and J by 1 base, and 16 bases separated the two germline ends. The CDR3 loop spans 17 amino acids. Germline V gene data show CDR1 as SGHVS and CDR2 as FNYEAQ. The CDR3, as DNA: TGTGCCAGCAGCTTAAGAGGGACCGCCAGAGGCACAGATACGCAGTATTTT. As protein: CASSLRGTARGTDTQYF.

The chain joins TRBV15 to TRBJ2-1; TRBD1 matches at 10 bases. The CDR3 contains 15 residues. Germline values: CDR1 LNHNV, CDR2 YYDKDF (reference sequence). With V trimmed by 1 base and J by 5 bases, 2 bases remained unmatched. The CDR3 DNA reads as TGTGCCACCAGCAGAGCCGGGACAGGGGACAATGAGCAGTTCTTC. Translated, it gives CATSRAGTGDNEQFF.

The chain carries TRBV6-5 and TRBJ1-3; D ambiguous. Trimming removed 5 bases from V and 0 bases from J, with 5 bases in between. The germline V gene has CDR1 MNHEY and CDR2 SVGAGI. This CDR3 is 13 amino acids long. CDR3 nucleotide sequence: TGTGCCAGCAGTCTGGACTCTGGAAACACCATATATTTT. Protein: CASSLDSGNTIYF.

The genes are TRBV7-9 and TRBJ2-7, with 7 bases identical to TRBD1. The CDR3 length is 13 residues. J gave up 5 bases and V 0 bases, and 1 base lay outside the gene matches. Per germline, CDR1 SEHNR and CDR2 FQNEAQ (reference sequence). CDR3 loop: CASSLATGNEQYF. CDR3 bases: TGTGCCAGCAGCTTAGCGACAGGGAACGAGCAGTACTTC.